This T cell receptor (beta chain) derives from a study of T cells in Graves' hyperthyroidism and ophthalmopathy. Turning to the study itself: Peripheral blood specimens were obtained at initial diagnosis, prior to any treatment.

Findings and limits, study-wide: The model foresaw ophthalmopathy a median roughly 6.6 months prior to onset.

Germline V gene sequence: CDR1 MDHEN, CDR2 SYDVKM. The ends lost 5 bases at V and 5 bases at J; junction bases unmatched: 9. The CDR3 is 15 residues long. Clinical Activity Scores of at least 3, NOSPECS grades of at least 4 and durations under 3 months characterized ophthalmopathy patients. This clonotype was detected ten times or more. Its antigen is not known. There were TCR beta CDR3 regions amplified from RNA transcripts. The HTBI primer set drove a first-round RT-PCR of the TCR CDR3. TCRdb fed the multiplex PCR reads into MiXCR, producing one record per CDR3 protein. The repertoire includes 450,000 to 550,000 distinct CDR3 sequences, around a quarter of them detected once, and around 10% sits in the top ten.

The TCR originated in a woman between 25 and 40 years old with Graves' ophthalmopathy. Sample: blood. The chain employs TRBV28 and TRBJ1-2; 9 positions match TRBD1. The DNA of the CDR3 is TGTGCCAGCAGTCCCTCCGACAGGGGGGATTATGGCTACACCTTC. It is translated as CASSPSDRGDYGYTF.